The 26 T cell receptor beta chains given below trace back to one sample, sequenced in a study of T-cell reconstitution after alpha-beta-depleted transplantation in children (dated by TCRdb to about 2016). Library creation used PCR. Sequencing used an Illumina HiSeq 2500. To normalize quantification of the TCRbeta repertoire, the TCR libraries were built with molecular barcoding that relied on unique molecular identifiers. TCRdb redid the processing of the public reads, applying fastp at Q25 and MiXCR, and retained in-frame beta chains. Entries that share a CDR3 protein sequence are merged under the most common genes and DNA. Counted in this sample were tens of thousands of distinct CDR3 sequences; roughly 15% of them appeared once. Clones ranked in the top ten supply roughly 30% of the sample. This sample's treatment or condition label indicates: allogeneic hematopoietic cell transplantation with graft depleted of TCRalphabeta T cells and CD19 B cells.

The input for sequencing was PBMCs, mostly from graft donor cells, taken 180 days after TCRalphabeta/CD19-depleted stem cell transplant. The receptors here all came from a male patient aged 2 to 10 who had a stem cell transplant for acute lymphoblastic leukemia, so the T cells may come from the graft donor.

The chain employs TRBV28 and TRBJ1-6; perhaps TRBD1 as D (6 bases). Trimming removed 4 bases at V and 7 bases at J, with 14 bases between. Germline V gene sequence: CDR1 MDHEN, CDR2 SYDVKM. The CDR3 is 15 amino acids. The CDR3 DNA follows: TGTGCCAGCAGTTCCCCAGGGGCGCAGAATTCACCCCTCCACTTT. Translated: CASSSPGAQNSPLHF. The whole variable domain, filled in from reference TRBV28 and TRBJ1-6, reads DVKVTQSSRYLVKRTGEKVFLECVQDMDHENMFWYRQDPGLGLRLIYFSYDVKMKEKGDIPEGYSVSREKKERFSLILESASTNQTSMYLCASSSPGAQNSPLHFGNGTRLTVT.

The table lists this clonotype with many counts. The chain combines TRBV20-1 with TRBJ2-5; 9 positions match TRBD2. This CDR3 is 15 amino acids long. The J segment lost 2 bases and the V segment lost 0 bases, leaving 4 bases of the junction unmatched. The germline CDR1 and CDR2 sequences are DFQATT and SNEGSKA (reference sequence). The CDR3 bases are TGCAGTGCTAGAGATTGGACTAGCGCACAAGAGACCCAGTACTTC. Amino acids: CSARDWTSAQETQYF.

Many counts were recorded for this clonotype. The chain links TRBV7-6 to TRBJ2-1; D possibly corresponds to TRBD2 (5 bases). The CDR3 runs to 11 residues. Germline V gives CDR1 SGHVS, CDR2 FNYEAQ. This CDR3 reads CATGAYNEQFF. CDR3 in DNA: TGTGCTACCGGGGCCTACAATGAGCAGTTCTTC.

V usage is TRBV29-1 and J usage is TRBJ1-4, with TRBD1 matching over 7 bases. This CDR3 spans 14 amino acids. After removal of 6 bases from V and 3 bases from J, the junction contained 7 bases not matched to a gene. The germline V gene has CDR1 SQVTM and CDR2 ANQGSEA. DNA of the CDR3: TGCAGCGTGGCCACAGGGGCAGCTAATGAAAAACTGTTTTTT. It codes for CSVATGAANEKLFF.

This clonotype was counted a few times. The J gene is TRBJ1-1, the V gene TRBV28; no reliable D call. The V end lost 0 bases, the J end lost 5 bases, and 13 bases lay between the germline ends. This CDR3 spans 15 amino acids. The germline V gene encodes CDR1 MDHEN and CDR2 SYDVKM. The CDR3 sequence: CASSLWAGGRTEAFF. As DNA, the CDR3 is TGTGCCAGCAGTTTATGGGCCGGCGGGCGGACTGAAGCTTTCTTT.

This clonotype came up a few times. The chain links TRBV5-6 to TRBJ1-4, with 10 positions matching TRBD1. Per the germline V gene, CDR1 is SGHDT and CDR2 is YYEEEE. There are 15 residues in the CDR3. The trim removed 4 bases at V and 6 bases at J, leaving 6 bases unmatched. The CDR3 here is CASSGDRGRYEKLFF. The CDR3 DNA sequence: TGTGCCAGCAGCGGAGACAGGGGGCGGTATGAAAAACTGTTTTTT.

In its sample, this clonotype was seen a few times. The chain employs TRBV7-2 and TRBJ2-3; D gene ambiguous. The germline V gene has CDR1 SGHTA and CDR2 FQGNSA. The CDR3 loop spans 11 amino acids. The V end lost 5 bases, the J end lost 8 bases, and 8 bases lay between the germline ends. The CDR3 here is CASSPGVTQYF. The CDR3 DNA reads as TGTGCCAGCAGCCCTGGGGTTACGCAGTATTTT.

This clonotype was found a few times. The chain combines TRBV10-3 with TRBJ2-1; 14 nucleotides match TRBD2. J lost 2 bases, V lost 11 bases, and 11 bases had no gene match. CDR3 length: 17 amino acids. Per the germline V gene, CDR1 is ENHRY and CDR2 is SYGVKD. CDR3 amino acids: CAAQTSGRVETYNEQFF. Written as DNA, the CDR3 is TGTGCCGCTCAGACTAGCGGGAGGGTTGAAACCTACAATGAGCAGTTCTTC.

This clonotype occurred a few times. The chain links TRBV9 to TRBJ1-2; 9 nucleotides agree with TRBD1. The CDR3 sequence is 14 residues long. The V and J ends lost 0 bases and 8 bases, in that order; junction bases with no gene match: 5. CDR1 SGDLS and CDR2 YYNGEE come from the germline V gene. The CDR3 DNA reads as TGTGCCAGCAGCGTAGAGAGGACAGGGGACGGCTACACCTTC. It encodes CASSVERTGDGYTF.

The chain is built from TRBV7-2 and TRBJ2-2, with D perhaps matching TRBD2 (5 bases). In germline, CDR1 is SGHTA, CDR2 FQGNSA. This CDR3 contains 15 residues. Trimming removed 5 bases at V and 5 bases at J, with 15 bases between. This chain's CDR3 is CASSPRGGSTGELFF. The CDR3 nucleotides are TGTGCCAGCAGCCCTCGGGGTGGAAGTACCGGGGAGCTGTTTTTT.

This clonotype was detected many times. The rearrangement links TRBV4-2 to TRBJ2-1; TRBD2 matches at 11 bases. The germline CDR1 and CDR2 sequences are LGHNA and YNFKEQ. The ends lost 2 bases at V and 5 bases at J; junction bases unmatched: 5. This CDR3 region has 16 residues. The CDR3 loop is CASSQRTSGWNNEQFF. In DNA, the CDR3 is TGTGCCAGCAGCCAACGGACTAGCGGGTGGAACAATGAGCAGTTCTTC.

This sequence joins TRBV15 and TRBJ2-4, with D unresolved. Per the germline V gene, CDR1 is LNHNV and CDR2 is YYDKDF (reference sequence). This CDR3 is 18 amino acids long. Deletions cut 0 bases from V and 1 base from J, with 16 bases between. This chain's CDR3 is CATSRDLLTPAAKNIQYF. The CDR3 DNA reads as TGTGCCACCAGCAGAGATCTTCTAACACCGGCCGCCAAAAACATTCAGTACTTC.

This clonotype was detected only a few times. CDR3: CASSLRFSGATDTQYF. The CDR3 nucleotides read TGTGCCAGCAGCTTGCGATTTAGCGGAGCCACAGATACGCAGTATTTT. J is TRBJ2-3 and V is TRBV7-6, with D possibly being TRBD2 (6 bases). V was shortened by 3 bases and J by 2 bases, with 15 bases between the two germline ends. The germline CDR1 and CDR2 sequences are SGHVS and FNYEAQ. The CDR3 extends over 16 amino acids.

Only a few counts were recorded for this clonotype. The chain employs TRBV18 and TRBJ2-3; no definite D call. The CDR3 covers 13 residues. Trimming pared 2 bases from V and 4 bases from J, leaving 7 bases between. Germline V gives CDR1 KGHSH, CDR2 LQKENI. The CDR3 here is CASSPRDSDTQYF. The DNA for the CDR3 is TGTGCCAGCTCACCAAGGGATTCAGATACGCAGTATTTT. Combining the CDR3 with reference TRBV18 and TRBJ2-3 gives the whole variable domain NAGVMQNPRHLVRRRGQEARLRCSPMKGHSHVYWYRQLPEEGLKFMVYLQKENIIDESGMPKERFSAEFPKEGPSILRIQQVVRGDSAAYFCASSPRDSDTQYFGPGTRLTVL.

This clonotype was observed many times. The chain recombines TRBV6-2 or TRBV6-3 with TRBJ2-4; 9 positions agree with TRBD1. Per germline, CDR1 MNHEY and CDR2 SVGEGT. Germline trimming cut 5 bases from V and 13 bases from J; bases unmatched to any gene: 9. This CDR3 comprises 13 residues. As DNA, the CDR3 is TGTGCCAGCAGTCCCGGACAGGGGCAGGCCCAGTACTTC. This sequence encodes CASSPGQGQAQYF.

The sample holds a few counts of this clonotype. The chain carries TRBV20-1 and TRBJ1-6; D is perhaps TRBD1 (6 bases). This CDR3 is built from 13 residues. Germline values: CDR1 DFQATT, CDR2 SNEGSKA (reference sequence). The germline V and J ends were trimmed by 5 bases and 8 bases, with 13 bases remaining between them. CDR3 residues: CSARQDPYSPLHF. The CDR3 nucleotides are TGCAGTGCTCGACAGGACCCTTATTCACCCCTCCACTTT.

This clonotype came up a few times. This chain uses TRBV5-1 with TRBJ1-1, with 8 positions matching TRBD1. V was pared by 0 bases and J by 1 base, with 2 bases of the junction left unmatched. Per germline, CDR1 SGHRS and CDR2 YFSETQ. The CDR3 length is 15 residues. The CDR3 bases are TGCGCCAGCAGCTTGGCGGACAGGGAGAACACTGAAGCTTTCTTT. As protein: CASSLADRENTEAFF.

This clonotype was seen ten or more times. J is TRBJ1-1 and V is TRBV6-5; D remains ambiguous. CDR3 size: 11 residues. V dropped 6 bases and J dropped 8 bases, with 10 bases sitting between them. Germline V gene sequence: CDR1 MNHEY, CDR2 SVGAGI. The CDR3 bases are TGTGCCAGCAGCCGGGCCGGGGAAGCTTTCTTT. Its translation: CASSRAGEAFF.

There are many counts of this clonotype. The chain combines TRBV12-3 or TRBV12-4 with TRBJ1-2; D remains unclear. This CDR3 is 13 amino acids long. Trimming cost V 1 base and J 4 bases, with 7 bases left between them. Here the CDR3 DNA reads TGTGCCAGCAGTTTAGGAAGAGGCTATGGCTACACCTTC. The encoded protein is CASSLGRGYGYTF.

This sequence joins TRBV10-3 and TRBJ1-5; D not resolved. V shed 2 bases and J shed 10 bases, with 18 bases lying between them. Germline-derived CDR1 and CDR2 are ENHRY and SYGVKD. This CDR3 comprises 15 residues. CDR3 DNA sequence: TGTGCCATCAGTGAGCCCTCGGCAGGTCAAGGACCCCAGCATTTT. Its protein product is CAISEPSAGQGPQHF.

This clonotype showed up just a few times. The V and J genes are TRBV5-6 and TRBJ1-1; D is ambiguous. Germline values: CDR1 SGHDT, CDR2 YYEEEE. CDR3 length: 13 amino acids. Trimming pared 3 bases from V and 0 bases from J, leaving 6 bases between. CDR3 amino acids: CASSSTVNTEAFF. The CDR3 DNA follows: TGTGCCAGCAGCTCGACGGTGAACACTGAAGCTTTCTTT. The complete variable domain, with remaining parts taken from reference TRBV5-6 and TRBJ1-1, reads DAGVTQSPTHLIKTRGQQVTLRCSPKSGHDTVSWYQQALGQGPQFIFQYYEEEERQRGNFPDRFSGHQFPNYSSELNVNALLLGDSALYLCASSSTVNTEAFFGQGTRLTVV.

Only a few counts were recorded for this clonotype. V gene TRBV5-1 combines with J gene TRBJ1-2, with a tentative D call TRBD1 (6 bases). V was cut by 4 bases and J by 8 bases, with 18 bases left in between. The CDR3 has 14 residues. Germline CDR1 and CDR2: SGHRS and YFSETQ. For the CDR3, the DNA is TGCGCCAGCAGCACTACCACAGGGTCATACGGCTACACCTTC. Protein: CASSTTTGSYGYTF.

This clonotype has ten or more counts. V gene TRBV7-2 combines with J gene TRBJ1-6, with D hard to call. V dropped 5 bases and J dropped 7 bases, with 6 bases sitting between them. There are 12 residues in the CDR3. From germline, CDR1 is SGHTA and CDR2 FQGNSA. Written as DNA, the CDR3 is TGTGCCAGCAGCCCGGCGAATTCACCCCTCCACTTT. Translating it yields CASSPANSPLHF.

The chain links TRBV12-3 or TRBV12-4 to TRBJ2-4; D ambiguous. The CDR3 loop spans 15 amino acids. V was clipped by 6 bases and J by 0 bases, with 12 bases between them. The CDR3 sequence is CASRPDGLAKNIQYF. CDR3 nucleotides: TGTGCCAGCAGGCCGGACGGTCTAGCCAAAAACATTCAGTACTTC.

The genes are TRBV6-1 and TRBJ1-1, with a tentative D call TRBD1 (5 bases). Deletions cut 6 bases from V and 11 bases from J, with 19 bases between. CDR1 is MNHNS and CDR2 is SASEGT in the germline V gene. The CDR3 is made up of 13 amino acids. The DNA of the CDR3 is TGTGCCAGCAGGACCCAGGGCGATCGTAGGGCTTTCTTT. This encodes CASRTQGDRRAFF.

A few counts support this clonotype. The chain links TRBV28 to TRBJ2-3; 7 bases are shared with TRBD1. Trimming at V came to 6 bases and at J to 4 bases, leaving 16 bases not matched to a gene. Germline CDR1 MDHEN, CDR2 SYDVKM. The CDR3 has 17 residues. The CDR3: CASRSAAKGARADTQYF. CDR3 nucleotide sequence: TGTGCCAGCAGATCCGCCGCGAAGGGGGCTAGGGCAGATACGCAGTATTTT.